This T cell receptor beta chain was recovered during a study of cytomegalovirus exposure and HLA in healthy donors. Assay: immunoSEQ multiplex PCR; the TCRdb copy retains only in-frame clones and omits some. The table records some 98,000 clones, around 90% of them present only once. The V gene end was trimmed by 7 bases and the J gene end by 4 bases; junction bases not matched to a gene: 12. The CDR3 has 15 amino acids. Germline CDR1 is MNHNY and CDR2 is SVGAGI (reference sequence). This clonotype was sampled from a woman in her twenties or thirties in good health and CMV-seronegative. Sequencing was carried out using PBMCs. The chain uses TRBV6-6 and TRBJ2-7; 8 bases agree with TRBD2. The CDR3: CASTPAGLVIYEQYF. CDR3 bases: TGTGCCAGCACCCCCGCGGGACTAGTTATTTACGAGCAGTACTTC.